These T cell receptor beta chains were read from a single sample in a study of Ad26.COV2.S vaccination and SARS-CoV-2 variants. The protocol was immunoSEQ multiplex PCR, while the TCRdb copy is restricted to in-frame clones and leaves out a portion. The sample carries roughly 700,000 clones, roughly 90% recorded once. Sequencing used peripheral blood, obtained in a trial of Ad26.COV2.S vaccine versus placebo. The source is a person between 18 and 60 years old who received the Ad26.COV2.S COVID-19 vaccine or a placebo. Each CDR3 is given with its conserved first and last residue. Each record gives: V gene, CDR3 length, J gene, CDR3 protein.

V: TRBV3-1/TRBV3-2
length: 13
J: TRBJ1-4
CDR3: CASTRGGLEKLFF

V: TRBV7-9
length: 13
J: TRBJ1-2
CDR3: CASSHPGIYGYTF

V: TRBV4-3
length: 14
J: TRBJ1-1
CDR3: CASSQPDRGTEAFF

V: TRBV3-1/TRBV3-2
length: 17
J: TRBJ2-6
CDR3: CASSQLVDRVGANVLTF

V: TRBV4-3
length: 15
J: TRBJ2-7
CDR3: CASSQEVRGVYEQYF

V: TRBV4-2
length: 15
J: TRBJ1-1
CDR3: CASSQVSIRNTEAFF

V: TRBV19
length: 14
J: TRBJ2-7
CDR3: CASSHKTGVVEQYF

V: TRBV3-1/TRBV3-2
length: 15
J: TRBJ1-1
CDR3: CASSPIRVMNTEAFF

V: TRBV19
length: 14
J: TRBJ2-2
CDR3: CATRVDIRNGELFF

V: TRBV2
length: 15
J: TRBJ2-2
CDR3: CASSQDRANTGELFF

V: TRBV3-1/TRBV3-2
length: 16
J: TRBJ2-1
CDR3: CASSQGQGAIQNEQFF

V: TRBV4-2
length: 11
J: TRBJ1-1
CDR3: CASSQESEAFF

V: TRBV6-5
length: 13
J: TRBJ2-6
CDR3: CASQGSGANVLTF

V: TRBV27
length: 16
J: TRBJ2-1
CDR3: CASSSSGDRGIDEQFF

V: TRBV2
length: 14
J: TRBJ2-7
CDR3: CASSIAGGTYEQYF

V: TRBV6-6
length: 14
J: TRBJ1-2
CDR3: CASTRGQGYYGYTF

V: TRBV7-2
length: 15
J: TRBJ2-5
CDR3: CASSLASSGQETQYF

V: TRBV14
length: 16
J: TRBJ2-2
CDR3: CASSQETTGNTGELFF

V: TRBV11-2
length: 12
J: TRBJ2-1
CDR3: CASTNSETGKFF

V: TRBV12-3/TRBV12-4
length: 13
J: TRBJ1-4
CDR3: CASSFRGGEKLFF

V: TRBV24-1
length: 15
J: TRBJ2-1
CDR3: CATSDPGTRNNEQFF

V: TRBV30
length: 14
J: TRBJ1-6
CDR3: CAWVGGAGNSPLHF

V: TRBV25-1
length: 15
J: TRBJ2-1
CDR3: CASSEPKSSYNEQFF

V: TRBV7-9
length: 15
J: TRBJ1-1
CDR3: CASSLRQGRNTEAFF

V: TRBV5-1
length: 12
J: TRBJ2-1
CDR3: CASSFAGSVQFF

V: TRBV4-2
length: 14
J: TRBJ2-3
CDR3: CASSRSGNPDTQYF

V: TRBV19
length: 14
J: TRBJ1-5
CDR3: CASSIIDSNQPQHF

V: TRBV18
length: 14
J: TRBJ2-4
CDR3: CASSPIVGIDIQYF

V: TRBV6-5
length: 12
J: TRBJ1-1
CDR3: CASTSADRLAFF

V: TRBV6-1
length: 15
J: TRBJ2-7
CDR3: CASSEGYGSSYEQYF

V: TRBV5-8
length: 14
J: TRBJ1-5
CDR3: CASSSAYSNQPQHF

V: TRBV19
length: 13
J: TRBJ1-1
CDR3: CAIRDRINTEAFF

V: TRBV5-1
length: 16
J: TRBJ2-1
CDR3: CASSLGGQLPYNEQFF

V: TRBV5-4
length: 12
J: TRBJ1-2
CDR3: CASLGDNYGYTF

V: TRBV19
length: 14
J: TRBJ2-3
CDR3: CASSIDRGTDTQYF

V: TRBV7-9
length: 15
J: TRBJ1-2
CDR3: CASSNPGTQKGGYTF

V: TRBV7-3
length: 14
J: TRBJ2-1
CDR3: CASSLLAGSNEQFF

V: TRBV5-1
length: 16
J: TRBJ1-3
CDR3: CASSLEGRNSGNTIYF

V: TRBV7-2
length: 13
J: TRBJ2-7
CDR3: CASSLSYSYEQYF

V: TRBV30
length: 13
J: TRBJ1-3
CDR3: CAWSQHSGNTIYF

V: TRBV21-1
length: 16
J: TRBJ1-5
CDR3: CASSKKKAGPYQPQHF

V: TRBV10-3
length: 17
J: TRBJ2-1
CDR3: CAISGGDGTGELFEQFF

V: TRBV6-1
length: 16
J: TRBJ2-7
CDR3: CASSEASAWSSYEQYF

V: TRBV7-9
length: 14
J: TRBJ1-5
CDR3: CASSAQGTGQPQHF

V: TRBV24-1
length: 15
J: TRBJ2-5
CDR3: CATSDSRDSRETQYF

V: TRBV4-1
length: 13
J: TRBJ2-2
CDR3: CASRDRDTGELFF

V: TRBV7-9
length: 14
J: TRBJ1-1
CDR3: CASSLGGLNTEAFF

V: TRBV10-3
length: 14
J: TRBJ1-5
CDR3: CAIRGDGINQPQHF

V: TRBV6-1
length: 15
J: TRBJ2-1
CDR3: CASSDSEGNLAGQFF